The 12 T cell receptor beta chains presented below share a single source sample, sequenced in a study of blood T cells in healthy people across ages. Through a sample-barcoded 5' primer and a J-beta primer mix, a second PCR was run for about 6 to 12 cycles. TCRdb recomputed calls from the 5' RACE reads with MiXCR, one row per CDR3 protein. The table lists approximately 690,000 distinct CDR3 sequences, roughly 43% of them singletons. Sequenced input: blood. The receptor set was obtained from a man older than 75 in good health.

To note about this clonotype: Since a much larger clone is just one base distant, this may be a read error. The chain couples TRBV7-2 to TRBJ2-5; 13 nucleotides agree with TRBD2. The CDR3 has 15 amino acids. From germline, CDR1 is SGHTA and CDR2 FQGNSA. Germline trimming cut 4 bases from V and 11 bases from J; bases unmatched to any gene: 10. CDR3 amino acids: CASSSRTSGSNEQYF. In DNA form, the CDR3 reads TGTGCCAGCAGCTCACGGACTAGCGGGAGCAATGAGCAGTACTTC.

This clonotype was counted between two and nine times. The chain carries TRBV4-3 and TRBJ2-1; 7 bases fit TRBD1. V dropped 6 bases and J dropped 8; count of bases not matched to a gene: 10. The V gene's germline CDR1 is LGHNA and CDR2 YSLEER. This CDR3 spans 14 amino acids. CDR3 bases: TGCGCCAGCAGTCTTCAGGACAGGTCCCATGAGCAGTTCTTC. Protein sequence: CASSLQDRSHEQFF.

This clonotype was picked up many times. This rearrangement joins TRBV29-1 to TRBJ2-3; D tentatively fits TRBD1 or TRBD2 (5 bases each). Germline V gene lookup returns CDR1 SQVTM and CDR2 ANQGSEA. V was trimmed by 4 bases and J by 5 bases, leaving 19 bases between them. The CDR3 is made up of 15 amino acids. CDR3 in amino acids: CSVVWARGRGDTQYF. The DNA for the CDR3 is TGCAGCGTTGTGTGGGCGAGGGGCCGGGGAGATACGCAGTATTTT.

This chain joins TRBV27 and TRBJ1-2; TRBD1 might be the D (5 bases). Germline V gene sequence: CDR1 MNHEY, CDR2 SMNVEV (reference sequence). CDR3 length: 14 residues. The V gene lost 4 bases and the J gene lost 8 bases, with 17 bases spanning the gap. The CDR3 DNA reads TGTGCCAGCAGTTCTTTTGGGGGACTCCGCGGCTACACCTTC. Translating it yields CASSSFGGLRGYTF.

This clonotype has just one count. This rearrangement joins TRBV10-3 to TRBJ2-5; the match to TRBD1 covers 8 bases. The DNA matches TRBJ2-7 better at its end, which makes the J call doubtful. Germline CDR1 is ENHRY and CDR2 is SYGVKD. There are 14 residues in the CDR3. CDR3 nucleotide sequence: TGTGCCATCAGGGGGACAGGTGGTTTCTACGAGCAGTACTTC. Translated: CAIRGTGGFYEQYF.

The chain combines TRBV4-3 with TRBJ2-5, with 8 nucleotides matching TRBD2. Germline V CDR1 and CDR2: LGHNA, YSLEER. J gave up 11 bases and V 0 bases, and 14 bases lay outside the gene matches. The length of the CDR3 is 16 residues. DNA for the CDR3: TGCGCCAGCAGCCAAGAATACGGACTAGCATACAATGAGCAGTACTTC. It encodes CASSQEYGLAYNEQYF.

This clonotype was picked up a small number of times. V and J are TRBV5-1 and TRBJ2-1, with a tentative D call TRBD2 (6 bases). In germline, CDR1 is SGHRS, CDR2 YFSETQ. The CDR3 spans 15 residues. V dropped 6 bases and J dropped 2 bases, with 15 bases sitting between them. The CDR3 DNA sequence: TGCGCCAGCACCTCTGGAGGGGCGGCCTACAATGAGCAGTTCTTC. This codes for CASTSGGAAYNEQFF.

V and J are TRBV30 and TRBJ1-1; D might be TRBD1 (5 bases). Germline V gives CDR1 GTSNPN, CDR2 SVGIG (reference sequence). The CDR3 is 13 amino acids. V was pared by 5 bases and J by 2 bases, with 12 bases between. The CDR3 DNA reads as TGTGCCTGGTCGAAGGGGTCTAACACTGAAGCTTTCTTT. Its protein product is CAWSKGSNTEAFF.

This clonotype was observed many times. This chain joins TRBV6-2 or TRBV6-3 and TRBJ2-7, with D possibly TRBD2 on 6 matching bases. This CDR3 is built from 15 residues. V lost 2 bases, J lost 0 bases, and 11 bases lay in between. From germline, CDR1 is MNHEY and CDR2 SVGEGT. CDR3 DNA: TGTGCCAGCAGTTACGGGTACGGGGGCTCCTACGAGCAGTACTTC. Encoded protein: CASSYGYGGSYEQYF.

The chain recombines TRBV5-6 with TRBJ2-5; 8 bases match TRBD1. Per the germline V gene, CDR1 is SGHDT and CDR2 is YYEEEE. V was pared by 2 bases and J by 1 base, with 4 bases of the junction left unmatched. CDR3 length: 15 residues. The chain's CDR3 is CASSFGTGFQETQYF. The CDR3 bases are TGTGCCAGCAGCTTCGGGACAGGATTCCAAGAGACCCAGTACTTC.

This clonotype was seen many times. The CDR3 sequence is CSVPHRERNSPLHF. The CDR3 nucleotides read TGCAGTGTTCCCCACCGGGAACGGAATTCACCCCTCCACTTT. The chain recombines TRBV20-1 with TRBJ1-6; D not certain. The ends were cut back, 7 bases at V and 7 bases at J, with 17 bases in the middle. The CDR3 covers 14 residues. In germline, CDR1 is DFQATT, CDR2 SNEGSKA (reference sequence).

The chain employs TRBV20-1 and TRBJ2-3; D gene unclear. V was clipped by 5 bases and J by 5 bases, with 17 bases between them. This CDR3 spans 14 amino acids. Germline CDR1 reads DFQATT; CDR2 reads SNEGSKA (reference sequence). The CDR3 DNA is TGCAGTGCTCATATCAGTGCCCGTAAAGATACGCAGTATTTT. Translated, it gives CSAHISARKDTQYF.